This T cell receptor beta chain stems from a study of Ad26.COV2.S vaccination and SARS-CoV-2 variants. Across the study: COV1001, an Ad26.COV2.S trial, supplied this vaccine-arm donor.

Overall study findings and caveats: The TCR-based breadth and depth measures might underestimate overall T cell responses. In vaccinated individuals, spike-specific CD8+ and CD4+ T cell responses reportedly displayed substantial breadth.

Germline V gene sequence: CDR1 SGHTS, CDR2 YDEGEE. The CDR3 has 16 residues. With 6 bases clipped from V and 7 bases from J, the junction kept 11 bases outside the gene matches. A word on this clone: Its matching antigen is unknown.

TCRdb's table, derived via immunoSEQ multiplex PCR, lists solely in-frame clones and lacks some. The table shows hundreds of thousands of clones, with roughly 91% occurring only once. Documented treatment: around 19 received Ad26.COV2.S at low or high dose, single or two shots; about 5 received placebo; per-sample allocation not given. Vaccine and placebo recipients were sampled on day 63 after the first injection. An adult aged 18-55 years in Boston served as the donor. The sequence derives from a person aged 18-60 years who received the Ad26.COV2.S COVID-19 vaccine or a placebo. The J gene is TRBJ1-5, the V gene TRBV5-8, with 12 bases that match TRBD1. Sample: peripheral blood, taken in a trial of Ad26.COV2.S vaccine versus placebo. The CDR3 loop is CASTLWDRGLRQPQHF. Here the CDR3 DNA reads TGTGCCAGCACCCTCTGGGACAGGGGGCTACGGCAGCCCCAGCATTTT.